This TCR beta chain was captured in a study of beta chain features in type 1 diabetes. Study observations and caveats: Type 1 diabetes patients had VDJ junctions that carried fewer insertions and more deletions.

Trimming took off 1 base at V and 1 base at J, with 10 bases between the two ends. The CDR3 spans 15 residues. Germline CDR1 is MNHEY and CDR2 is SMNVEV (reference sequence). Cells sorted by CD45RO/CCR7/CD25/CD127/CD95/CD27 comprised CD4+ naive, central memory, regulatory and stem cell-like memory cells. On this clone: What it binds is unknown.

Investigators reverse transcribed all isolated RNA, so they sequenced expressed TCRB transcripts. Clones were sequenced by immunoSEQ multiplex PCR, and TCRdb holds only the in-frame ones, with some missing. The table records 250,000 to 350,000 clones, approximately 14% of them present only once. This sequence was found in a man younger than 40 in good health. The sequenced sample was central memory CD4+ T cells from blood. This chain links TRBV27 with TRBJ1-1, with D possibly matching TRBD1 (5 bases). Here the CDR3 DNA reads TGTGCCAGCAGTTTATTTGGGGGAACGAACACTGAAGCTTTCTTT. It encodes CASSLFGGTNTEAFF.